This T cell receptor beta chain was sequenced during a study of a mutant IDH1 vaccine in newly diagnosed glioma. Per the germline V gene, CDR1 is LGHNA and CDR2 is YSLEER. Trimming removed 3 bases from V and 6 bases from J; junction bases left unmatched: 13. The CDR3 has 16 amino acids. Clones were sequenced by immunoSEQ multiplex PCR, and TCRdb holds only the in-frame ones, with some missing. Here the sample spans about 68,000 clones, 84% being singletons. Sample time point: week 35, safety follow-up. Each dose delivered 300 ug of mutant IDH1 20-mer peptide subcutaneously with imiquimod. A remark on this clone: The antigen remains unidentified.

The gene calls are TRBV4-3 and TRBJ1-2, with TRBD1 matching over 7 bases. This TCR was recovered from a man between 18 and 29 years old with glioma. This material consisted of PBMCs, taken from a glioma patient whose treatment included an IDH1 peptide vaccine. CDR3 nucleotide sequence: TGCGCCAGCAGCCACCAAATTGGGACAGTAACGGATGGCTACACCTTC. This gives the protein CASSHQIGTVTDGYTF.